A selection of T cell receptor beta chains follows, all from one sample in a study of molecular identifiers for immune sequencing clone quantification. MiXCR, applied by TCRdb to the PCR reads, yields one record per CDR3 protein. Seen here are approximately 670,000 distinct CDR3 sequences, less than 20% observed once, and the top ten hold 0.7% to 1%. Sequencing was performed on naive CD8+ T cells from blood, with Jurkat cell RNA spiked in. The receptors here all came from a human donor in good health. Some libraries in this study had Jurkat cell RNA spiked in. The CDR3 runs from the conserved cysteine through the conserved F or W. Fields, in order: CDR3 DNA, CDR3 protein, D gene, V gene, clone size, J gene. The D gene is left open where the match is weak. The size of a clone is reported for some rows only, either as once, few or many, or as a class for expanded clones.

CDR3nt: TGCAGTGCTAGAGCGGTGTCAGGGACTAACGAGCAGTACTTC
CDR3aa: CSARAVSGTNEQYF
d_gene: TRBD2
v_gene: TRBV20-1
abundance: many
j_gene: TRBJ2-7

CDR3nt: TGTGCCAGCAGTTACGTAGGAAGCTACGAGCAGTACTTC
CDR3aa: CASSYVGSYEQYF
d_gene: .
v_gene: TRBV6-2/TRBV6-3
abundance: many
j_gene: TRBJ2-7

CDR3nt: TGTGCCAGCAGTTTATGGCCTTGGACAGGGGAGGTGACAGATACGCAGTATTTT
CDR3aa: CASSLWPWTGEVTDTQYF
d_gene: TRBD1
v_gene: TRBV12-3/TRBV12-4
abundance: few
j_gene: TRBJ2-3

CDR3nt: TGTGCCAGCAGCACGAGAAACTATGGCTACACCTTC
CDR3aa: CASSTRNYGYTF
d_gene: .
v_gene: TRBV9
abundance: many
j_gene: TRBJ1-2

CDR3nt: TGTGCCAGCAGCCCCGAACCGAACAGCGATGGGACTGAAGCTTTCTTT
CDR3aa: CASSPEPNSDGTEAFF
d_gene: .
v_gene: TRBV3-1
abundance: many
j_gene: TRBJ1-1

CDR3nt: TGTGCCAGCAGCGGGGACGGGACAGGGGCGTACGAGCAGTACTTC
CDR3aa: CASSGDGTGAYEQYF
d_gene: TRBD1
v_gene: TRBV5-6
abundance: many
j_gene: TRBJ2-7

CDR3nt: TGTGCCAGCAGTTTAAGGGGACTGACGTTCTACGAGCAGTACTTC
CDR3aa: CASSLRGLTFYEQYF
d_gene: .
v_gene: TRBV28
abundance: many
j_gene: TRBJ2-7

CDR3nt: TGTGCCAGCTCACCAATGGACAGGCTAAGGACAGATACGCAGTATTTT
CDR3aa: CASSPMDRLRTDTQYF
d_gene: TRBD1
v_gene: TRBV18
abundance: many
j_gene: TRBJ2-3

CDR3nt: TGTGCCAGTACACAGGGGGTGAATCAGCCCCAGCATTTT
CDR3aa: CASTQGVNQPQHF
d_gene: TRBD1
v_gene: TRBV19
abundance: many
j_gene: TRBJ1-5

CDR3nt: TGTGCCAGCAGCTGGAATGGCCCCGACGAGCAGTACTTC
CDR3aa: CASSWNGPDEQYF
d_gene: .
v_gene: TRBV27
abundance: many
j_gene: TRBJ2-7

CDR3nt: TGTGCCAGCAGCTTAGTAACAGGGGATTCCTACGAGCAGTACTTC
CDR3aa: CASSLVTGDSYEQYF
d_gene: TRBD1
v_gene: TRBV7-2
abundance: .
j_gene: TRBJ2-7

CDR3nt: TGTGCCAGCAGCGACAGTACCAATCAGCCCCAGCATTTT
CDR3aa: CASSDSTNQPQHF
d_gene: .
v_gene: TRBV27
abundance: many
j_gene: TRBJ1-5

CDR3nt: TGTGCCAGCGGTTTTCACTCCGGGACTGGGACCTACGAGCAGTACTTC
CDR3aa: CASGFHSGTGTYEQYF
d_gene: .
v_gene: TRBV27
abundance: few
j_gene: TRBJ2-7

CDR3nt: TGTGCCTGGAGTGTACCCCAGGGGCATTACGAGCAGTACTTC
CDR3aa: CAWSVPQGHYEQYF
d_gene: .
v_gene: TRBV30
abundance: few
j_gene: TRBJ2-7

CDR3nt: TGTGCCAGCAGCTTTGGTTTCGCGGGAGCTTCCTACGAGCAGTACTTC
CDR3aa: CASSFGFAGASYEQYF
d_gene: TRBD2
v_gene: TRBV5-6
abundance: .
j_gene: TRBJ2-7

CDR3nt: TGTGCCAGCACCGACCGGGTAGGGGAAGGGGATCAGCCCCAGCATTTT
CDR3aa: CASTDRVGEGDQPQHF
d_gene: .
v_gene: TRBV12-3/TRBV12-4
abundance: .
j_gene: TRBJ1-5

CDR3nt: TGTGCCAGCAGTTACGCGGGGCAGGGGTATTCACCCCTCCACTTT
CDR3aa: CASSYAGQGYSPLHF
d_gene: .
v_gene: TRBV6-5
abundance: many
j_gene: TRBJ1-6

CDR3nt: TGCGCCAGCAGCCCGGTGGGGGGGGGCCCACCAGATGCGCAGTATTTT
CDR3aa: CASSPVGGGPPDAQYF
d_gene: .
v_gene: TRBV5-1
abundance: .
j_gene: TRBJ2-3